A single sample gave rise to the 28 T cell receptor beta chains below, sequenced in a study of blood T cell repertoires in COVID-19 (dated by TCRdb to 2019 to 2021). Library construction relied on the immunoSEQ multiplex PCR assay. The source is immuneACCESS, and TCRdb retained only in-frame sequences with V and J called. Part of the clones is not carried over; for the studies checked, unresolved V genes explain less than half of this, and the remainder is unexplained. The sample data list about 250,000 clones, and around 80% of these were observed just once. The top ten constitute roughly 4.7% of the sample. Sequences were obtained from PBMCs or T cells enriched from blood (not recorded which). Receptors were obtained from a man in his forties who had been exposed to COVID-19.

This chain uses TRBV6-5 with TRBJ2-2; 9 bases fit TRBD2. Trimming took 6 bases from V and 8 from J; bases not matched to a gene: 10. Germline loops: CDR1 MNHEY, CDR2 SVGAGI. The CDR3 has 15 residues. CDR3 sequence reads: CASSPRGSGSGELFF. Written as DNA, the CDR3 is TGTGCCAGCAGCCCCCGAGGTAGCGGGAGTGGGGAGCTGTTTTTT.

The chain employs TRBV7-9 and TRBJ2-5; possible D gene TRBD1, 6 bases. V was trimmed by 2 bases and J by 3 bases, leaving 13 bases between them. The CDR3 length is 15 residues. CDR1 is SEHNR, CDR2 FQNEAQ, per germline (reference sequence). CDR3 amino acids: CASSLPGTRKETQYF. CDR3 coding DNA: TGTGCCAGCAGCTTACCCGGGACAAGAAAAGAGACCCAGTACTTC. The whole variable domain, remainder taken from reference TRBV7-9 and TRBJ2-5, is DTGVSQNPRHKITKRGQNVTFRCDPISEHNRLYWYRQTLGQGPEFLTYFQNEAQLEKSRLLSDRFSAERPKGSFSTLEIQRTEQGDSAMYLCASSLPGTRKETQYFGPGTRLLVL.

CDR3 sequence reads: CASSLTVNTGELFF. The DNA of the CDR3 is TGTGCCAGCAGCTTAACAGTGAACACCGGGGAGCTGTTTTTT. The chain carries TRBV5-6 and TRBJ2-2; D gene unclear. V was shortened by 2 bases and J by 1 base, with 6 bases between the two germline ends. CDR3 length equals 14 residues. The germline CDR1 and CDR2 sequences are SGHDT and YYEEEE.

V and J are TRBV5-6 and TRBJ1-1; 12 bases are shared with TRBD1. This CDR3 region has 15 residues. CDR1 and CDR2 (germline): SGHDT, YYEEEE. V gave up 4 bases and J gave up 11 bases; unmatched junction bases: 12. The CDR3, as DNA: TGTGCCAGCAGCGGGGGGACAGGGGGCCCTCCCCGGGCTTTCTTT. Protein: CASSGGTGGPPRAFF.

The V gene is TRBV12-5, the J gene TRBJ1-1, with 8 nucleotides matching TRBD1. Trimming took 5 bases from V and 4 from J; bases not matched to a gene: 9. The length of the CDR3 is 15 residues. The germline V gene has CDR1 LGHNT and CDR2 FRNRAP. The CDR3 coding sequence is TGTGCTAGTGGTCGACACACAGGGGGGGGCACTGAAGCTTTCTTT. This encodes CASGRHTGGGTEAFF.

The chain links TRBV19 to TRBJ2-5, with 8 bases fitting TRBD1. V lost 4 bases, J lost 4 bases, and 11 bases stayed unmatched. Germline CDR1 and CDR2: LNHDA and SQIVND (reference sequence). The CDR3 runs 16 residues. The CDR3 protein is CASSKTGGGLGETQYF. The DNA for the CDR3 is TGTGCCAGTAGTAAAACAGGGGGTGGTTTAGGAGAGACCCAGTACTTC.

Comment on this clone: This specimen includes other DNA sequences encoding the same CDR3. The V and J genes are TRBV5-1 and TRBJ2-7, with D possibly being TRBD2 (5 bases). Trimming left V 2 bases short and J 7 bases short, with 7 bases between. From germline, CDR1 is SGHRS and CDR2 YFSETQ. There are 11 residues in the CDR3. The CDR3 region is CASSFRGEQYF. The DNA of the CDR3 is TGCGCCAGCAGCTTTAGAGGGGAGCAGTACTTC.

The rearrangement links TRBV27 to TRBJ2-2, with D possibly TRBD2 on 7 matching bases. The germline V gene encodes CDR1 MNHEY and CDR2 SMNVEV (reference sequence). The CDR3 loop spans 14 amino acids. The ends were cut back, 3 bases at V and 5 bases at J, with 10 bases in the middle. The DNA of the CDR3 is TGTGCCAGCAGTTTGAGGGGGGGGACCGGGGAGCTGTTTTTT. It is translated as CASSLRGGTGELFF.

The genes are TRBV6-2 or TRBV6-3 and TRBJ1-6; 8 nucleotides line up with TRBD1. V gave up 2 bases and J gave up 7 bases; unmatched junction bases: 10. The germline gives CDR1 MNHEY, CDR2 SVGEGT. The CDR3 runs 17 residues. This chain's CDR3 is CASSYRIHGTGNSPLHF. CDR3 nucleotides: TGTGCCAGCAGTTACCGGATCCACGGGACAGGCAATTCACCCCTCCACTTT.

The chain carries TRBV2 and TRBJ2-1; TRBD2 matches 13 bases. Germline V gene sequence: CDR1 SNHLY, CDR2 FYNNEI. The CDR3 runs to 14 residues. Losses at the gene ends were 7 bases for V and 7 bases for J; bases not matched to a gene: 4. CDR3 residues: CASTRTSGSNEQFF. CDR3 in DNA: TGTGCCAGCACTCGGACTAGCGGGAGTAATGAGCAGTTCTTC.

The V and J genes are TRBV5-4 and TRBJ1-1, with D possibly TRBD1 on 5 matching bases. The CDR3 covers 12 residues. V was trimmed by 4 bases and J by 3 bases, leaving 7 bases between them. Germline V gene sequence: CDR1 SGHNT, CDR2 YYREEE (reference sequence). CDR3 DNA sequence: TGTGCCAGCAGCCGGGGGGACACTGAAGCTTTCTTT. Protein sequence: CASSRGDTEAFF.

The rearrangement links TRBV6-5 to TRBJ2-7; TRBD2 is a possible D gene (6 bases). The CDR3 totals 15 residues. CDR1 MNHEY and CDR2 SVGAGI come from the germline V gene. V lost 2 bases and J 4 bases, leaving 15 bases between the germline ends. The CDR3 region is CASSYDRRAHYEQYF. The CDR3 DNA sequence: TGTGCCAGCAGTTACGACCGGAGGGCCCATTACGAGCAGTACTTC.

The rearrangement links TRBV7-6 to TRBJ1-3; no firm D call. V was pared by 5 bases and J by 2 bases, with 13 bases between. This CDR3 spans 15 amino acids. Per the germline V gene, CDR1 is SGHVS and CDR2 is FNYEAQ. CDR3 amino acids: CASSLESGPGNTIYF. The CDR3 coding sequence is TGTGCCAGCAGCCTTGAGTCGGGTCCTGGAAACACCATATATTTT.

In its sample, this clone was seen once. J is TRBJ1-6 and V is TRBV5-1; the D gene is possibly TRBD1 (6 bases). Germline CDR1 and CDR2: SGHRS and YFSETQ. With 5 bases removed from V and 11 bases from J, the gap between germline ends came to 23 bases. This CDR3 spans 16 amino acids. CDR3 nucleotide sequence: TGCGCCAGCAGGGACCTGAGGGGGGGCGTAGATGCACCCCTCCACTTT. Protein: CASRDLRGGVDAPLHF.

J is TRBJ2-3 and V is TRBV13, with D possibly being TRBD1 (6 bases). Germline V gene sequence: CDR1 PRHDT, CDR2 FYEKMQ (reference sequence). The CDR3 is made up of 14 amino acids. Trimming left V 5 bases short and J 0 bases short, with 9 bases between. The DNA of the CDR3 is TGTGCCAGCAGCCCCGGACAGAGCACAGATACGCAGTATTTT. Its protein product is CASSPGQSTDTQYF. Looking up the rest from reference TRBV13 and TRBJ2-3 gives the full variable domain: AAGVIQSPRHLIKEKRETATLKCYPIPRHDTVYWYQQGPGQDPQFLISFYEKMQSDKGSIPDRFSAQQFSDYHSELNMSSLELGDSALYFCASSPGQSTDTQYFGPGTRLTVL.

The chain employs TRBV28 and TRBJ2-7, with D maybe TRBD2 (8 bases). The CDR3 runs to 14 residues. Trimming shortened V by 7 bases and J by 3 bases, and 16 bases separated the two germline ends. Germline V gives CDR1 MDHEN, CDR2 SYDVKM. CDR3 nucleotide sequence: TGTGCCAGCACCGTAGCGGGGACAGTCTACGAGCAGTACTTC. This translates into CASTVAGTVYEQYF.

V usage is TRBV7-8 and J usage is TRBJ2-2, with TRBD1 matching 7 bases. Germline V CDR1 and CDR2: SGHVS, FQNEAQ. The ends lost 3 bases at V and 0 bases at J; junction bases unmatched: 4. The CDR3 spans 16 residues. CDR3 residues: CASSFIRGTNTGELFF. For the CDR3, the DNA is TGTGCCAGCAGCTTCATCAGGGGGACGAACACCGGGGAGCTGTTTTTT.

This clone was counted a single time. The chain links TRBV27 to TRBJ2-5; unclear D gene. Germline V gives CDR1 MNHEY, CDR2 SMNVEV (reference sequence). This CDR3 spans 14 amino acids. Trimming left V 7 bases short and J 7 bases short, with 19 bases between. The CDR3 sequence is CASMVSLERGTQYF. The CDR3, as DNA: TGTGCCAGCATGGTTAGCTTGGAGCGCGGGACCCAGTACTTC.

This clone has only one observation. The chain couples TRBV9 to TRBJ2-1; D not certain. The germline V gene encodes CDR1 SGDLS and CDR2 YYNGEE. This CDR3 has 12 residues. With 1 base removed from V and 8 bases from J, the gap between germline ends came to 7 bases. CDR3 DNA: TGTGCCAGCAGCGTAAGCTTCGATGAGCAGTTCTTC. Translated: CASSVSFDEQFF.

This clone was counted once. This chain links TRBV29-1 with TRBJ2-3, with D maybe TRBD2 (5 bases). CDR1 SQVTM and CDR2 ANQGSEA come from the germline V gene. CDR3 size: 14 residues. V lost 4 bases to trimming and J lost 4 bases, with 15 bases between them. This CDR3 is CSVGGGGSADTQYF. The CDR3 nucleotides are TGCAGCGTTGGAGGCGGCGGGTCTGCAGATACGCAGTATTTT.

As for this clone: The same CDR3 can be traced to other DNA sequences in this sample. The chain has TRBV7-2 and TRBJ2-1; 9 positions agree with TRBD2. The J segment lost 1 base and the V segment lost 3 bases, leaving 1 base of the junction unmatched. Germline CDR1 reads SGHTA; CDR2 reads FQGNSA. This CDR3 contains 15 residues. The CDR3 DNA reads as TGTGCCAGCAGCTTCGGACTAGCGTCCTACAATGAGCAGTTCTTC. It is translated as CASSFGLASYNEQFF. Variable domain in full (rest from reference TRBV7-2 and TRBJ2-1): GAGVSQSPSNKVTEKGKDVELRCDPISGHTALYWYRQSLGQGLEFLIYFQGNSAPDKSGLPSDRFSAERTGGSVSTLTIQRTQQEDSAVYLCASSFGLASYNEQFFGPGTRLTVL.

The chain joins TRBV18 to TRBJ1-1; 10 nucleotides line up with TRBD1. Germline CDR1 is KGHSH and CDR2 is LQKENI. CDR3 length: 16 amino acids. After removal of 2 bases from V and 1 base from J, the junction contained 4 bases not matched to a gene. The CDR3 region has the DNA TGTGCCAGCTCACCAGACAGGGGGCGCAGGAACACTGAAGCTTTCTTT. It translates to CASSPDRGRRNTEAFF.

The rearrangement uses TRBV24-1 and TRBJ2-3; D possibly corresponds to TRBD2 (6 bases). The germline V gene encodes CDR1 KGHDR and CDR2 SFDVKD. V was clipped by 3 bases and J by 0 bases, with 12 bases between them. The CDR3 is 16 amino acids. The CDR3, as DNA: TGTGCCACCAGTGATACAATTAGCGGCAGCACAGATACGCAGTATTTT. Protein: CATSDTISGSTDTQYF.

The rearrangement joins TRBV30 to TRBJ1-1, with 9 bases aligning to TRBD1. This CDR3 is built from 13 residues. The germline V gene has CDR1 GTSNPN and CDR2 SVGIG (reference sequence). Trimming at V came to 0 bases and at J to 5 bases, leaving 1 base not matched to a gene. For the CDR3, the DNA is TGTGCCTGGAGTGTCGGGACAGGGACTGAAGCTTTCTTT. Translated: CAWSVGTGTEAFF. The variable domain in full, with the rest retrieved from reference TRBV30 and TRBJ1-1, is SQTIHQWPATLVQPVGSPLSLECTVEGTSNPNLYWYRQAAGRGLQLLFYSVGIGQISSEVPQNLSASRPQDRQFILSSKKLLLSDSGFYLCAWSVGTGTEAFFGQGTRLTVV.

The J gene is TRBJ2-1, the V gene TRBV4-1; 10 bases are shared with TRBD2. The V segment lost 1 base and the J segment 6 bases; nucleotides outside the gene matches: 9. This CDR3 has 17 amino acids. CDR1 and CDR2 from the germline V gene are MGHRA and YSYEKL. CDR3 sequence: CASSQVAIAGGLNEQFF. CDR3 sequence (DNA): TGCGCCAGCAGCCAAGTGGCGATAGCGGGAGGCCTCAATGAGCAGTTCTTC.

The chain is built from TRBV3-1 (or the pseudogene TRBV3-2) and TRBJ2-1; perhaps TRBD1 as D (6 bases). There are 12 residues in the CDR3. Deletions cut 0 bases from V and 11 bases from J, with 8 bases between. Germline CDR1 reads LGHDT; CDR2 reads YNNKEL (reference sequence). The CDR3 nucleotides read TGTGCCAGCAGCCAAGAAGGGACAAAGCAGTTCTTC. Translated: CASSQEGTKQFF.

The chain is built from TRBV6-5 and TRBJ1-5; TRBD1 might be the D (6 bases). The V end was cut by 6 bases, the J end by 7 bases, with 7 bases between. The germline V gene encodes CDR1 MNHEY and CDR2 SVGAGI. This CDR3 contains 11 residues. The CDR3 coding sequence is TGTGCCAGCAGCGGACAGCAGCCCCAGCATTTT. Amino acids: CASSGQQPQHF.

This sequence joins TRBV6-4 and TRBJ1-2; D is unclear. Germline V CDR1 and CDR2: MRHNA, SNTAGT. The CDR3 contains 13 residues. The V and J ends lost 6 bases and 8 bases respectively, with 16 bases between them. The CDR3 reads CASSLGQTGGYTF. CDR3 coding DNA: TGTGCCAGCAGCCTTGGCCAAACGGGGGGCTACACCTTC.